Detailed here is one TCR beta chain. This entry is derived from a study of human T cells and chemical hapten exposure. Individual cDNA molecules each carried unique molecular identifiers attached by the library. Each CDR3 protein is one row after TCRdb ran MiXCR on the RACE reads. There are 120,000 or so distinct CDR3 sequences in the sample; about an eighth occur only once, and 0.92% lies in the top ten. Germline V lookup: CDR1 MNHEY, CDR2 SVGEGT. The CDR3 loop spans 15 amino acids. V dropped 2 bases and J dropped 4; count of bases not matched to a gene: 6. Documented time point: patch test 1, 2 weeks after DPC sensitization. Treatment denoted: therapeutic diphenylcyclopropenone sensitization with weekly scalp DPC. Unfractionated whole blood yielded total RNA.

The source is a man younger than 30 with alopecia areata. Some clones in this sample may be carry-over from other donors' samples. The source was whole blood, collected in connection with sensitization to the hapten diphenylcyclopropenone (DPC). The V gene is TRBV6-2 or TRBV6-3, the J gene TRBJ1-1; 8 nucleotides line up with TRBD1. As DNA, the CDR3 is TGTGCCAGCAGTTACAGGACAGGGATGGTCACTGAAGCTTTCTTT. Residues: CASSYRTGMVTEAFF.